This T cell receptor beta chain was documented in a study of vaccination and CD4 T cells after COVID-19. This clonotype was seen only a few times. Its matching antigen is unknown. Cultured CD4+ T-cell DNA underwent Oncomine TCR Beta short-read sequencing. Scientists extracted genomic DNA from CD4+ T cells grown in culture. From the PCR reads, TCRdb called clonotypes with MiXCR, one entry per CDR3 protein. The sample holds about 15,000 distinct CDR3 sequences, roughly four fifths seen once. The germline gives CDR1 MNHEY, CDR2 SVGEGT. The V and J ends lost 2 bases and 9 bases, in that order; junction bases with no gene match: 12. This CDR3 contains 15 residues. Treatment specified: approximately 11-day PBMC culture with coronavirus spike peptide pools or control peptides (ViraFEST assay).

Sequencing used CD4+ T cells from blood, cultured in vitro. This TCR was sampled from a human donor who had recovered from COVID-19. This chain links TRBV6-2 or TRBV6-3 with TRBJ2-5; 7 nucleotides match TRBD2. CDR3 sequence (DNA): TGTGCCAGCAGTTACGATTCTAGCGGCACCGAGGCCCAGTACTTC. As protein: CASSYDSSGTEAQYF.